Reported below is one TCR beta chain. This sample was taken from a study of technical replicates of blood from several donors. V was clipped by 6 bases and J by 1 base, with 7 bases between them. In germline, CDR1 is SQVTM, CDR2 ANQGSEA. This CDR3 contains 12 residues. Profiling relied on immunoSEQ multiplex PCR, and the TCRdb table lists in-frame clones only, not all of them. The sample lists 85,000 to 100,000 clones, 90% to 97% occurring once. This receptor was identified in a human donor in good health. The specimen sequenced was T cells isolated from PBMCs. The chain recombines TRBV29-1 with TRBJ2-1; D gene ambiguous. The CDR3 DNA follows: TGCAGCGTCGGTTTTTCCTACAATGAGCAGTTCTTC. Residues: CSVGFSYNEQFF.